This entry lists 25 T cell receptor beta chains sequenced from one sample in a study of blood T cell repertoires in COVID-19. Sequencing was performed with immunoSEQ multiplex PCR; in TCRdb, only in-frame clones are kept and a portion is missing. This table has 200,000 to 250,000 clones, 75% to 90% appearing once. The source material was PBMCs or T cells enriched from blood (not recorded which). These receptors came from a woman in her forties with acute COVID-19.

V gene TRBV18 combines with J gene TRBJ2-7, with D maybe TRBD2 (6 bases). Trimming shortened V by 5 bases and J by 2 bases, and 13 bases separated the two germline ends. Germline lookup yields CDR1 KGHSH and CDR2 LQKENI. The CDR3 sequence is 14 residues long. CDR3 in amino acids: CASSSEGSAYEQYV. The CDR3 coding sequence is TGTGCCAGCTCATCGGAGGGGAGCGCCTACGAGCAGTACGTC.

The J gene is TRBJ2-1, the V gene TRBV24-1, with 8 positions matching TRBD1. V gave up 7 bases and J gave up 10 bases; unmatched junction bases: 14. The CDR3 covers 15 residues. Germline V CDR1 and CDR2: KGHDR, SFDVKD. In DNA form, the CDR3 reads TGTGCCACCAGCCTGACCGGGACAGGACGAGTAGAGCAGTTCTTC. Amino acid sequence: CATSLTGTGRVEQFF.

The CDR3 DNA follows: TGTGCCAGTTGGACAGGCAATTCACCCCTCCACTTT. Its protein is CASWTGNSPLHF. The chain uses TRBV27 and TRBJ1-6; TRBD1 agrees at 7 bases. With V trimmed by 9 bases and J by 7 bases, 3 bases remained unmatched. The CDR3 runs 12 residues. The germline V gene encodes CDR1 MNHEY and CDR2 SMNVEV (reference sequence).

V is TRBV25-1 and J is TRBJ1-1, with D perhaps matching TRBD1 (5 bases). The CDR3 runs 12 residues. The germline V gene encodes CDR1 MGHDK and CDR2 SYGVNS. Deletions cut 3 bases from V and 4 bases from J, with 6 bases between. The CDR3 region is CASSEQGTEAFF. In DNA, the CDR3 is TGTGCCAGCAGTGAGCAGGGCACTGAAGCTTTCTTT.

CDR3 amino acids: CASSPITEAFF. The CDR3 DNA is TGTGCCAGCTCCCCAATCACTGAAGCTTTCTTT. This sequence joins TRBV6-5 and TRBJ1-1, with D hard to call. Per the germline V gene, CDR1 is MNHEY and CDR2 is SVGAGI. V gave up 8 bases and J gave up 4 bases, with 8 bases separating them. The CDR3 extends over 11 amino acids.

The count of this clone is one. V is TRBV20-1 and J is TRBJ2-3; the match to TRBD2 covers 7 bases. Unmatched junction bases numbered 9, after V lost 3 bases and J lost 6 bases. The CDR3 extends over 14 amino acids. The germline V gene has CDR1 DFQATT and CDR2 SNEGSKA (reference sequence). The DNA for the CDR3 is TGCAGTGCTAGTCTAAGCGGGACTTTGGATACGCAGTATTTT. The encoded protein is CSASLSGTLDTQYF.

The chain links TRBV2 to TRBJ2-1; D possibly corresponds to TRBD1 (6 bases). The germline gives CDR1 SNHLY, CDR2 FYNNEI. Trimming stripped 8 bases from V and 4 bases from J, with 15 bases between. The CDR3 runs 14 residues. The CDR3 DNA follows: TGTGCCAGCGCCAAGGGGGTTGGGTACAATGAGCAGTTCTTC. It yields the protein CASAKGVGYNEQFF.

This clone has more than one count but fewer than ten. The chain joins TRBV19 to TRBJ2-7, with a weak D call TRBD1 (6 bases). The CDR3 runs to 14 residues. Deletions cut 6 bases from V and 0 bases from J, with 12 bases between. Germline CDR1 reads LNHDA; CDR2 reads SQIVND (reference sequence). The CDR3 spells CASSPRTDSYEQYF. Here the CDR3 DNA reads TGTGCCAGTAGCCCAAGGACAGACTCCTACGAGCAGTACTTC.

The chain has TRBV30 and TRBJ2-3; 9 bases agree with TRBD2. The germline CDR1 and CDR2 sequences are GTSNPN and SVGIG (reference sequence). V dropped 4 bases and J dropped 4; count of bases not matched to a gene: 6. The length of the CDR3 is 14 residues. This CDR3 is CAWTWASGADTQYF. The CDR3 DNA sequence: TGTGCCTGGACTTGGGCTAGCGGGGCAGATACGCAGTATTTT.

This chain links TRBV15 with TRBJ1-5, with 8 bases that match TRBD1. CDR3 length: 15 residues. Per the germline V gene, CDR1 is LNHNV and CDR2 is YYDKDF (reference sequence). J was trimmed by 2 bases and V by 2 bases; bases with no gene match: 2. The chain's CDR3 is CATSRTTGGNQPQHF. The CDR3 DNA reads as TGTGCCACCAGCAGAACGACAGGGGGCAATCAGCCCCAGCATTTT.

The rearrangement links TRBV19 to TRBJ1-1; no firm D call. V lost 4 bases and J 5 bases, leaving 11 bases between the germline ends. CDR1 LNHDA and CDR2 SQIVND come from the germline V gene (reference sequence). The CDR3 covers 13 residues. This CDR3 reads CASSRASGTEAFF. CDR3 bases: TGTGCCAGTAGTAGGGCTTCTGGAACTGAAGCTTTCTTT. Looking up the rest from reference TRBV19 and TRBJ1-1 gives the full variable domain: DGGITQSPKYLFRKEGQNVTLSCEQNLNHDAMYWYRQDPGQGLRLIYYSQIVNDFQKGDIAEGYSVSREKKESFPLTVTSAQKNPTAFYLCASSRASGTEAFFGQGTRLTVV.

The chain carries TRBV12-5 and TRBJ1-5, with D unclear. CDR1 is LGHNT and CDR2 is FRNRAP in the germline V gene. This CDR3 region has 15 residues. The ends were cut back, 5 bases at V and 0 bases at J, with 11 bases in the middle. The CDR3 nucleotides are TGTGCTAGTGGTCCCGACACCATTAGCAATCAGCCCCAGCATTTT. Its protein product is CASGPDTISNQPQHF.

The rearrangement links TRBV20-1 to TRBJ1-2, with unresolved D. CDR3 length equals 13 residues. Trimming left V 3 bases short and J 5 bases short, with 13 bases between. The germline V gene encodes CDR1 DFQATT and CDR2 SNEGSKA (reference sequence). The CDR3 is CSASLRGGYGYTF. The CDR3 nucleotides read TGCAGTGCTAGTCTCCGGGGAGGGTATGGCTACACCTTC.

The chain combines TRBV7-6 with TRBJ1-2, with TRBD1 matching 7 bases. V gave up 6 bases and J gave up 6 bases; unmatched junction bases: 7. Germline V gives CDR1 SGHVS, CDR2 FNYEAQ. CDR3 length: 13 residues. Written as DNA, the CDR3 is TGTGCCAGCAGACCTACAGGGGTTGATGGCTACACCTTC. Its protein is CASRPTGVDGYTF.

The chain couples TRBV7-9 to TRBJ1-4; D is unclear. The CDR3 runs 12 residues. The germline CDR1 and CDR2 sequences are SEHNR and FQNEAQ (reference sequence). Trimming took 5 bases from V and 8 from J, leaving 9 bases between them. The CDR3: CASSRSIEKLFF. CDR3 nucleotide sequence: TGTGCCAGCAGCCGTAGTATCGAAAAACTGTTTTTT.

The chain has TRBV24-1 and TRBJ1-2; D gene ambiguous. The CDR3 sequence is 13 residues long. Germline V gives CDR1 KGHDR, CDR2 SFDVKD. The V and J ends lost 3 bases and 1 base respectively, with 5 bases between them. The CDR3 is CATSDGVNYGYTF. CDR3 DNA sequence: TGTGCCACCAGTGATGGAGTTAACTATGGCTACACCTTC.

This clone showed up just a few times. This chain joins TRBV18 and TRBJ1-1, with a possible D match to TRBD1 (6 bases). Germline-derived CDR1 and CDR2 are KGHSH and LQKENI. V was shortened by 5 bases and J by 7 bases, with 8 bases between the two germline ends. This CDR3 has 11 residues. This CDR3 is CASSGGDEAFF. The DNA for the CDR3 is TGTGCCAGCTCAGGGGGCGATGAAGCTTTCTTT.

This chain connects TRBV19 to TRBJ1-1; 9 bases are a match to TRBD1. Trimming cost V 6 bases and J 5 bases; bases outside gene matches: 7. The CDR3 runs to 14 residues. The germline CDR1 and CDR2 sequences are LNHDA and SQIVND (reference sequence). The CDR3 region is CASRETGGWTEAFF. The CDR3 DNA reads TGTGCCAGTAGGGAAACAGGGGGCTGGACTGAAGCTTTCTTT.

CDR3 sequence: CASSPLYRGISQPQHF. CDR3 nucleotide sequence: TGTGCCAGTAGTCCCCTGTACAGGGGCATAAGTCAGCCCCAGCATTTT. This rearrangement joins TRBV19 to TRBJ1-5; 7 positions match TRBD1. Trimming at V came to 5 bases and at J to 6 bases, leaving 13 bases not matched to a gene. Germline-derived CDR1 and CDR2 are LNHDA and SQIVND (reference sequence). This CDR3 spans 16 amino acids. The variable domain in full, with the rest retrieved from reference TRBV19 and TRBJ1-5, is DGGITQSPKYLFRKEGQNVTLSCEQNLNHDAMYWYRQDPGQGLRLIYYSQIVNDFQKGDIAEGYSVSREKKESFPLTVTSAQKNPTAFYLCASSPLYRGISQPQHFGDGTRLSIL.

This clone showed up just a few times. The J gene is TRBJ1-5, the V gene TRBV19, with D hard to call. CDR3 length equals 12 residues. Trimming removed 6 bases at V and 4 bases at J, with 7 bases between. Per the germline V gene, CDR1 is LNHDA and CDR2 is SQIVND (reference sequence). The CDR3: CASRSGNQPQHF. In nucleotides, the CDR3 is TGTGCCAGTAGGTCCGGTAATCAGCCCCAGCATTTT. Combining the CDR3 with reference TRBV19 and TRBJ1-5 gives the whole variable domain DGGITQSPKYLFRKEGQNVTLSCEQNLNHDAMYWYRQDPGQGLRLIYYSQIVNDFQKGDIAEGYSVSREKKESFPLTVTSAQKNPTAFYLCASRSGNQPQHFGDGTRLSIL.

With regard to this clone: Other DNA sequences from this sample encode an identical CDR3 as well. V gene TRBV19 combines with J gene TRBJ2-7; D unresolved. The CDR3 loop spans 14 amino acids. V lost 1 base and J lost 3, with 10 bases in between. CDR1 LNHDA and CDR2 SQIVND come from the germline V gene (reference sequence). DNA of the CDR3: TGTGCCAGTAGTATAGTTTCCGGCGGCTACGAGCAGTACTTC. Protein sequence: CASSIVSGGYEQYF. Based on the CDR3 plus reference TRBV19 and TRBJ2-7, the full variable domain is DGGITQSPKYLFRKEGQNVTLSCEQNLNHDAMYWYRQDPGQGLRLIYYSQIVNDFQKGDIAEGYSVSREKKESFPLTVTSAQKNPTAFYLCASSIVSGGYEQYFGPGTRLTVT.

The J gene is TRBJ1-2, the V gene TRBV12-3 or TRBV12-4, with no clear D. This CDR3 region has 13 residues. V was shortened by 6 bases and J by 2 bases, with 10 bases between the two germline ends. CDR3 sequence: CASRPMRNYGYTF. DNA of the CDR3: TGTGCCAGCAGGCCGATGCGAAACTATGGCTACACCTTC.

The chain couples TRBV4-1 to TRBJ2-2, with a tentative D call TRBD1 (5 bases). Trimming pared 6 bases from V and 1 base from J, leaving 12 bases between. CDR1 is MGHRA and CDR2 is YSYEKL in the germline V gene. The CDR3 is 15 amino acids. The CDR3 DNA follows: TGCGCCAGCAGTCCCCCGACAGAGAACACCGGGGAGCTGTTTTTT. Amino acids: CASSPPTENTGELFF.

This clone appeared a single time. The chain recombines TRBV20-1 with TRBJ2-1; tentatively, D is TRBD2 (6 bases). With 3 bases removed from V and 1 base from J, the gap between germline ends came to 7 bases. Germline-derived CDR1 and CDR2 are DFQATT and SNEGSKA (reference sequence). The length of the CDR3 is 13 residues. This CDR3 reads CSASAGSYNEQFF. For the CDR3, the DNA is TGCAGTGCTAGTGCGGGGTCCTACAATGAGCAGTTCTTC.

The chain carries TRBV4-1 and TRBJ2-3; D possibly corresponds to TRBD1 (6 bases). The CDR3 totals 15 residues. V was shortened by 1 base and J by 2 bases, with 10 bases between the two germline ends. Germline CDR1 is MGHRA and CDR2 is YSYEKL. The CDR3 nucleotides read TGCGCCAGCAGCCAAGGAGGACAGAACACAGATACGCAGTATTTT. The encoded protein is CASSQGGQNTDTQYF.